The 18 T cell receptor beta chains listed next were all sequenced from one sample in a study of regulatory T cells in long-lasting Graves disease. Through Arm-PCR of CDR3 regions and iRepertoire HTBI primers, TCR beta libraries were built. From the multiplex PCR reads, TCRdb called clonotypes with MiXCR, one entry per CDR3 protein. Of about 620,000 distinct CDR3 sequences in the sample, approximately 15% are singletons; the top ten hold under 20%. Stated time point: newly diagnosed GD, antithyroid drugs for less than 3 months. After RNA was extracted from PBMCs, the TCR library was made from it. Separately, the same data were catalogued under a study of T cells in Graves' hyperthyroidism and ophthalmopathy.

Sequencing used peripheral blood mononuclear cells (PBMCs), obtained at new diagnosis, from a patient treated with antithyroid drugs. The origin of the receptors is a woman under 40 with Graves disease.

This clonotype was seen ten or more times. The chain is built from TRBV28 and TRBJ2-3, with 11 positions matching TRBD2. V dropped 6 bases and J dropped 4; count of bases not matched to a gene: 6. The CDR3 spans 15 residues. Germline V gene sequence: CDR1 MDHEN, CDR2 SYDVKM. The CDR3 is CASSPGLAGPDTQYF. In DNA form, the CDR3 reads TGTGCCAGCAGCCCCGGACTAGCGGGCCCAGATACGCAGTATTTT.

The rearrangement joins TRBV3-1 to TRBJ1-2; D gene uncertain. This CDR3 comprises 14 residues. The ends were cut back, 0 bases at V and 3 bases at J, with 8 bases in the middle. Germline assignment: CDR1 LGHDT and CDR2 YNNKEL (reference sequence). CDR3 in DNA: TGTGCCAGCAGCCAAGATTTGGGGTACTATGGCTACACCTTC. Its translation: CASSQDLGYYGYTF.

This clonotype was recorded at least ten times. This chain links TRBV20-1 with TRBJ2-3; 7 bases are a match to TRBD2. Losses at the gene ends were 3 bases for V and 1 base for J; bases not matched to a gene: 7. Germline CDR1 is DFQATT and CDR2 is SNEGSKA (reference sequence). This CDR3 region has 15 residues. CDR3 sequence reads: CSASWGRARTDTQYF. For the CDR3, the DNA is TGCAGTGCTAGTTGGGGGAGGGCCCGCACAGATACGCAGTATTTT.

On this clonotype: A far larger clone is only one base removed, so a read error is likely. The chain recombines TRBV10-3 with TRBJ2-3; 9 positions match TRBD2. V lost 5 bases and J lost 0; bases outside the gene matches: 6. The CDR3 has 16 residues. Germline CDR1 reads ENHRY; CDR2 reads SYGVKD. CDR3 protein: CAISPGTSFSTDTQYF. The DNA for the CDR3 is TGTGCCATCAGTCCCGGGACTAGCTTTAGCACAGATACGCAGTATTTT.

This clonotype was found a few times. This rearrangement joins TRBV6-5 to TRBJ2-7; D is ambiguous. The CDR3 contains 14 residues. Germline loops: CDR1 MNHEY, CDR2 SVGAGI. Between the trimmed V and J ends, which lost 0 bases and 2 bases, there was a span of 8 bases. The CDR3 loop reads CASSYSQVTYEQYF. CDR3 coding DNA: TGTGCCAGCAGTTACTCCCAGGTAACCTACGAGCAGTACTTC.

The CDR3 protein is CASSSPQRSTGWGSYEQYF. CDR3 DNA: TGTGCCAGCAGCTCGCCCCAACGATCGACAGGGTGGGGATCCTACGAGCAGTACTTC. The V call is TRBV7-4, the J call TRBJ2-7, with 7 bases identical to TRBD1. Unmatched junction bases numbered 19, after V lost 4 bases and J lost 1 base. Germline V gives CDR1 SGHVT, CDR2 SQSDAQ. The CDR3 totals 19 residues.

The chain couples TRBV11-2 to TRBJ2-5, with 7 bases lining up with TRBD2. The V segment lost 4 bases and the J segment 2 bases; nucleotides outside the gene matches: 13. Germline assignment: CDR1 SGHAT and CDR2 FQNNGV. CDR3 length: 17 amino acids. The CDR3 reads CASSSGLVAGFQETQYF. In DNA form, the CDR3 reads TGTGCCAGCAGCTCCGGACTAGTAGCCGGGTTTCAAGAGACCCAGTACTTC.

This clonotype was counted only a few times. The chain recombines TRBV20-1 with TRBJ1-3, with D possibly matching TRBD1 (6 bases). Germline V gene data show CDR1 as DFQATT and CDR2 as SNEGSKA (reference sequence). CDR3 length: 14 residues. Trimming removed 5 bases at V and 2 bases at J, with 13 bases between. CDR3 nucleotide sequence: TGCAGTGCTGGCGTAACAGGGCCTGGAAACACCATATATTTT. Amino acids: CSAGVTGPGNTIYF.

This clonotype was found many times. V is TRBV28 and J is TRBJ1-2; D unclear. V was trimmed by 6 bases and J by 5 bases, leaving 13 bases between them. Germline V lookup: CDR1 MDHEN, CDR2 SYDVKM. The CDR3 has 13 residues. The CDR3 is CASSRGRVYGYTF. The CDR3 DNA is TGTGCCAGCAGCCGCGGACGAGTTTATGGCTACACCTTC.

This sequence joins TRBV9 and TRBJ1-6; no clear D gene. Deletions cut 2 bases from V and 9 bases from J, with 6 bases between. The CDR3 loop spans 12 amino acids. Per germline, CDR1 SGDLS and CDR2 YYNGEE. This chain's CDR3 is CASSVDGSPLHF. The DNA for the CDR3 is TGTGCCAGCAGCGTTGACGGTTCACCCCTCCACTTT.

Many counts were recorded for this clonotype. This chain connects TRBV5-1 to TRBJ2-1, with D possibly being TRBD1 or TRBD2 (5 bases each). CDR3 length: 15 residues. CDR1 is SGHRS, CDR2 YFSETQ, per germline. The ends were cut back, 0 bases at V and 9 bases at J, with 16 bases in the middle. Here the CDR3 reads CASSLGGQGRGEQFF. The CDR3 region has the DNA TGCGCCAGCAGCTTGGGCGGGCAGGGAAGGGGTGAGCAGTTCTTC.

This clonotype was recorded many times. The chain combines TRBV28 with TRBJ1-5, with D perhaps matching TRBD1 (5 bases). The germline V gene encodes CDR1 MDHEN and CDR2 SYDVKM. Between the trimmed V and J ends, which lost 4 bases and 10 bases, there was a span of 23 bases. This CDR3 contains 16 residues. CDR3 sequence (DNA): TGTGCCAGCAGTTGGAGATCCGGGACCAGGGTTGACCCCCAGCATTTT. Its protein product is CASSWRSGTRVDPQHF.

At least ten counts were recorded for this clonotype. J is TRBJ1-1 and V is TRBV11-2, with D tentatively TRBD1 (5 bases). V lost 3 bases and J lost 4, with 12 bases in between. Germline loops: CDR1 SGHAT, CDR2 FQNNGV. This CDR3 contains 14 residues. DNA for the CDR3: TGTGCCAGCAGCTTCGCCAGGGCGGGCACTGAAGCTTTCTTT. Protein sequence: CASSFARAGTEAFF.

This clonotype showed up just a few times. The rearrangement joins TRBV9 to TRBJ2-3; 13 bases line up with TRBD2. Germline V gene data show CDR1 as SGDLS and CDR2 as YYNGEE. The CDR3 consists of 16 residues. The V and J ends lost 4 bases and 1 base, in that order; junction bases with no gene match: 3. Written as DNA, the CDR3 is TGTGCCAGCAGCACTAGCGGGAGGGGGCGCACAGATACGCAGTATTTT. The encoded protein is CASSTSGRGRTDTQYF.

Concerning this clonotype itself: Just one base apart from a much larger clone, this may be a read error. V is TRBV6-2 or TRBV6-3 and J is TRBJ2-5, with a weak D call TRBD1 (7 bases). The J call could be wrong; TRBJ2-1 is a better fit for the DNA end. There are 16 residues in the CDR3. The V gene's germline CDR1 is MNHEY and CDR2 SVGEGT. CDR3 bases: TGTGCCAGTATATCTTCGCCAGGGGGGTACCAAGAGACCCAGTTCTTC. It yields the protein CASISSPGGYQETQFF.

Concerning this clonotype: A clone one base away is much larger, so this may be a read error. CDR3 sequence (DNA): TGTACCAGCAGACCCGGCGCGGCCAAACTGTTTTTT. Translation gives CTSRPGAAKLFF. The chain combines TRBV28 with TRBJ1-4; D unclear. The CDR3 covers 12 residues. Germline assignment: CDR1 MDHEN and CDR2 SYDVKM.

This clonotype was detected only a few times. The genes are TRBV2 and TRBJ2-1; 9 bases match TRBD1. The V segment lost 4 bases and the J segment 0 bases; nucleotides outside the gene matches: 4. Germline V gene data show CDR1 as SNHLY and CDR2 as FYNNEI. This CDR3 comprises 16 residues. This chain's CDR3 is CASSGGQGFSYNEQFF. The DNA of the CDR3 is TGTGCCAGCAGTGGGGGACAGGGCTTCTCCTACAATGAGCAGTTCTTC.

This clonotype was found many times. The rearrangement links TRBV20-1 to TRBJ2-3; 9 bases line up with TRBD1. The CDR3 is made up of 17 amino acids. J lost 4 bases, V lost 5 bases, and 16 bases had no gene match. From germline, CDR1 is DFQATT and CDR2 SNEGSKA (reference sequence). DNA for the CDR3: TGCAGTGCTCTTTGGCACTCGAAGAGACAGGGGGCAGATACGCAGTATTTT. It yields the protein CSALWHSKRQGADTQYF.